This TCR beta chain was captured in a study of T cells after yellow fever vaccination. This CDR3 region has 12 residues. Per the germline V gene, CDR1 is DFQATT and CDR2 is SNEGSKA (reference sequence). Trimming stripped 6 bases from V and 2 bases from J, with 11 bases between. This clonotype occurred many times. TCR cDNA, made by 5'RACE template switching, carried an added universal primer site and UMIs. TCRdb fed the 5' RACE reads into MiXCR, producing one record per CDR3 protein. Among 110,000 or so distinct CDR3 sequences, 7.2% were seen once, and the ten largest hold 2.5% to 3%. This clonotype was obtained from a man younger than 30 who received the YFV17D yellow fever vaccine. This sample comprised CD4+ T cells sorted from PBMCs, obtained about 49 days after the first yellow fever vaccination. The rearrangement uses TRBV20-1 and TRBJ2-7; D is ambiguous. The chain's CDR3 is CSANPGPYEQYF. Here the CDR3 DNA reads TGCAGTGCAAACCCGGGTCCCTACGAGCAGTACTTC.